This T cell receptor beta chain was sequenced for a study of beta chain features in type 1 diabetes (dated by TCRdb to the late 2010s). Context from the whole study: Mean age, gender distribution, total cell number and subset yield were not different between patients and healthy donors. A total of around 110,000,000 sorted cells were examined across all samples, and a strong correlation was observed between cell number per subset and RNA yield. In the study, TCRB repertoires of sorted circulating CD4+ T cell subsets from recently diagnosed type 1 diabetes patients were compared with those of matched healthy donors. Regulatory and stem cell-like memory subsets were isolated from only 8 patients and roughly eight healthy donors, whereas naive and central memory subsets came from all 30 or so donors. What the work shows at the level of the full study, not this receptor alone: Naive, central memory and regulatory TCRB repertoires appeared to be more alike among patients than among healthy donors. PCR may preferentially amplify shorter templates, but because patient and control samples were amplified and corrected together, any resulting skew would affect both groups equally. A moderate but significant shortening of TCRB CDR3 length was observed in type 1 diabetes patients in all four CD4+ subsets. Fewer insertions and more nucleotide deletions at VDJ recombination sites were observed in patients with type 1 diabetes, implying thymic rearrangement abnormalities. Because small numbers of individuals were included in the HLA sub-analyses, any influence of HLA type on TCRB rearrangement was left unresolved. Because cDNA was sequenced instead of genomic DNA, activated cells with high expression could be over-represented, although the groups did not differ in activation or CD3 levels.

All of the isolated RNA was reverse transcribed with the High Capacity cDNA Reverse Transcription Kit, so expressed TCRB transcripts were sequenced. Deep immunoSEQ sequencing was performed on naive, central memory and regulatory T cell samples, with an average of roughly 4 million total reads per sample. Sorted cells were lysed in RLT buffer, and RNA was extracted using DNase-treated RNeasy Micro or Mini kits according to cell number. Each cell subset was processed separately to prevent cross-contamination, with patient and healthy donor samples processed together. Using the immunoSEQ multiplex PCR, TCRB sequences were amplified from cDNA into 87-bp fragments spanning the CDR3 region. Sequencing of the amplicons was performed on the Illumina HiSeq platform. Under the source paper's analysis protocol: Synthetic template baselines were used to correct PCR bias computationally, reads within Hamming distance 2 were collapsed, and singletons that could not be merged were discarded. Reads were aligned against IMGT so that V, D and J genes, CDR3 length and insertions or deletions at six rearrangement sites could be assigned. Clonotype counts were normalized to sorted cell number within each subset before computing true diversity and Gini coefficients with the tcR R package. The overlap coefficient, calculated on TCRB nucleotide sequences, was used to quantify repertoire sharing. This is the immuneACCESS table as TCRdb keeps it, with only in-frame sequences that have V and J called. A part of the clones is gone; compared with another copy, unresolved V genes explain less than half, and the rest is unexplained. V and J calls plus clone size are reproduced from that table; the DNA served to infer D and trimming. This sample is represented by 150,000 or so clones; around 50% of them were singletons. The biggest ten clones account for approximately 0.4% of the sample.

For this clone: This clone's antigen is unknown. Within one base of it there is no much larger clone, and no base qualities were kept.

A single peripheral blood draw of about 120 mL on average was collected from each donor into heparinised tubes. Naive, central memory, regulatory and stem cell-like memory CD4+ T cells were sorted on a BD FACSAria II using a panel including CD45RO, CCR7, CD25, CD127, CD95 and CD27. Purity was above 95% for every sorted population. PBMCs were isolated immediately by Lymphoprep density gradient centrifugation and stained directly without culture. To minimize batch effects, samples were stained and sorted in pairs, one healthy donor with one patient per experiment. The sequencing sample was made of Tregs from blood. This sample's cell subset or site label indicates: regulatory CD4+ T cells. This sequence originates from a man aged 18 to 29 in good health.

The CDR3 in this case is CASSGTFLYEQYF. The base sequence is TGTGCCTCCTCAGGGACTTTTCTCTACGAGCAGTACTTC. This chain is built from TRBV30 and TRBJ2-5; TRBD2 is possibly the D segment (6 matching bases). The J call may be faulty, since TRBJ2-7 better matches the DNA end. CDR3 length: 13 amino acids, cysteine to phenylalanine. This entry keeps only the CDR3 DNA: 39 bases, framed from base 1. CDR1 GTSNPN and CDR2 SVGIG were looked up in the germline V gene (reference sequence).